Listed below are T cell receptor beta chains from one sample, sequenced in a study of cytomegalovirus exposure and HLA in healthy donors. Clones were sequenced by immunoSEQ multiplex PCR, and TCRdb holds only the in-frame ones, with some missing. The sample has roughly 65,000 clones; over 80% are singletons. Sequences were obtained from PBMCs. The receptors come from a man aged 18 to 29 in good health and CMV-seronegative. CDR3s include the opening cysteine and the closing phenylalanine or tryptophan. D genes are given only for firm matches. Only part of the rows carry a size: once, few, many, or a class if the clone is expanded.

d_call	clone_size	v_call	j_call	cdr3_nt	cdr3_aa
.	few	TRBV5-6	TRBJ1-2	TGTGCCAGCAGCCCAGGGGACTATGGCTACACCTTC	CASSPGDYGYTF
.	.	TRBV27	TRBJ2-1	TGTGCCAGCAGTCAACAGGTCAATGAGCAGTTCTTC	CASSQQVNEQFF
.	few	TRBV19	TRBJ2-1	TGTGCCAGTAGTATCCAGGGATCGGATGAGCAGTTCTTC	CASSIQGSDEQFF
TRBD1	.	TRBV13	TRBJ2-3	TGTGCCAGCAGCTTCGCCGGACAGGGGGGCACAGATACGCAGTATTTT	CASSFAGQGGTDTQYF
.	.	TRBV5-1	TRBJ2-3	TGCGCCAGTATAGCGGATAGCACAGATACGCAGTATTTT	CASIADSTDTQYF
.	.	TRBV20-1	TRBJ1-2	TGCAGTGCTTACAGGGTAGCTGGCTACACCTTC	CSAYRVAGYTF
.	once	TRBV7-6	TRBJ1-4	TGTGCCAGCAGTCCAGGGGCAACTAATGAAAAACTGTTTTTT	CASSPGATNEKLFF
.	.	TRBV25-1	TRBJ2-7	TGTGCCAGCAGTGCCTTTGTCGGGGAGGGGGGGTCCTACGAGCAGTACTTC	CASSAFVGEGGSYEQYF
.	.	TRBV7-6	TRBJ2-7	TGTGCCAGCAGTTCACAGGCAACCTACGAGCAGTACTTC	CASSSQATYEQYF
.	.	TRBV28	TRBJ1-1	TGTGCCAGCAGTCCACTCGCGGAGGGCACTGAAGCTTTCTTT	CASSPLAEGTEAFF
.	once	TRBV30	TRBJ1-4	TGTGCCTGGAATCAAGTTGGGGCTGGTAATGAAAAACTGTTTTTT	CAWNQVGAGNEKLFF
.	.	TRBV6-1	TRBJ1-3	TGTGCCAGCAGTGAAGCGGCAGTCTCTGGAAACACCATATATTTT	CASSEAAVSGNTIYF
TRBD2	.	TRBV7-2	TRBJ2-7	TGTGCCAGCAGCTTCGGGTTAGCGGGGTTCTCCTACGAGCAGTACTTC	CASSFGLAGFSYEQYF
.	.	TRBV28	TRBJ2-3	TGTGCCAGCAGTTTAAGCAGGTTGAGAACAGATACGCAGTATTTT	CASSLSRLRTDTQYF
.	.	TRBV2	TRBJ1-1	TGTGCCAGCAGGGGGTGGGCAGGGGCGGCTTTCTTT	CASRGWAGAAFF
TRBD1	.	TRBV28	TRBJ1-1	TGTGCCAGCAGTTTTCGACGGGGGACAGCCTGGACTGAAGCTTTCTTT	CASSFRRGTAWTEAFF
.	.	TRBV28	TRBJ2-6	TGTGCCAGCAGAGTGCAGGGTGCTGGGGCCAACGTCCTGACTTTC	CASRVQGAGANVLTF
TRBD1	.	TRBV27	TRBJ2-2	TGTGCCAGCAGTCTCGGGACAGGGGCTTACACCGGGGAGCTGTTTTTT	CASSLGTGAYTGELFF
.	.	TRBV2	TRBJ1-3	TGTGCCAGCAGTCCATCCGGGGGAGGAAACACCATATATTTT	CASSPSGGGNTIYF
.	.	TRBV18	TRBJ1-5	TGTGCCAGCTCACTGGACAGTCAGCAGCCCCAGCATTTT	CASSLDSQQPQHF
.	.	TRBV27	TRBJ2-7	TGTGCCAGCAGTTCTCGGACCGGGGGAGTTTACGAGCAGTACTTC	CASSSRTGGVYEQYF
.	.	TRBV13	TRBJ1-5	TGTGCCAGCAGCTTAGAAAGAAGCCAGCCCCAGCATTTT	CASSLERSQPQHF